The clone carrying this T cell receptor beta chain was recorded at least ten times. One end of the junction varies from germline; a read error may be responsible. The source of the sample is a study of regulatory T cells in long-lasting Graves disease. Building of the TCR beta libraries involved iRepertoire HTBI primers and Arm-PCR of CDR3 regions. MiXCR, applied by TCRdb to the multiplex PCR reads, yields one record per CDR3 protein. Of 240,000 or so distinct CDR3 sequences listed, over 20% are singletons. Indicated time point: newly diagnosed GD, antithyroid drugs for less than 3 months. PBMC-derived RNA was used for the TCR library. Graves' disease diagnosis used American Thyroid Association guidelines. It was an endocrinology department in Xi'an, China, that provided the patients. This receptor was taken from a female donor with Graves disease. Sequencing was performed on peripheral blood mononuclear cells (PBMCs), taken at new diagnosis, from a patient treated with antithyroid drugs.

The CDR3 coding sequence is TGTGCCAGCTCCCCACGGACAGGGGGGAACACTGAAGCTTTCTTT. Protein product: CASSPRTGGNTEAFF. The V gene is TRBV18, the J gene TRBJ1-1; 10 bases fit TRBD1. Germline lookup yields CDR1 KGHSH and CDR2 LQKENI. This CDR3 comprises 15 residues.